One sample yielded the 31 T cell receptor beta chains listed below, sequenced in a study of regulatory T cells in long-lasting Graves disease. Combining iRepertoire HTBI primers with Arm-PCR of CDR3 regions, the authors built TCR beta libraries. TCRdb re-called the multiplex PCR reads through MiXCR, storing one row per CDR3 protein. The sample lists 400,000 to 550,000 distinct CDR3 sequences, more than 12% occurring once. Time point noted: newly diagnosed GD, antithyroid drugs for less than 3 months. From PBMCs, RNA was extracted and then used to make the TCR library. This sample also appeared in a second study, on T cells in Graves' hyperthyroidism and ophthalmopathy.

The sequencing used peripheral blood mononuclear cells (PBMCs), collected at new diagnosis, from a patient treated with antithyroid drugs. These receptors came from a woman aged 25 to 39 with Graves disease.

This clonotype was counted at least ten times. The J gene is TRBJ2-5, the V gene TRBV11-2, with a possible D match to TRBD1 (5 bases). Germline values: CDR1 SGHAT, CDR2 FQNNGV. CDR3 length: 16 residues. Trimming removed 4 bases from V and 1 base from J, with 16 bases in between. The CDR3 DNA is TGTGCCAGCAGCTCTAGTACGTTGGGGCGCCAAGAGACCCAGTACTTC. Translating gives CASSSSTLGRQETQYF.

The chain employs TRBV5-1 and TRBJ2-2; D is ambiguous. The ends were cut back, 0 bases at V and 5 bases at J, with 8 bases in the middle. The CDR3 has 14 amino acids. Per germline, CDR1 SGHRS and CDR2 YFSETQ. Here the CDR3 DNA reads TGCGCCAGCAGCTTGGCCATCGAGACCGGGGAGCTGTTTTTT. Its translation: CASSLAIETGELFF.

This clonotype was recorded at least ten times. The genes are TRBV30 and TRBJ2-2, with D maybe TRBD2 (5 bases). This CDR3 spans 13 amino acids. Germline V gene data show CDR1 as GTSNPN and CDR2 as SVGIG (reference sequence). Trimming took off 3 bases at V and 7 bases at J, with 12 bases between the two ends. The CDR3 nucleotides are TGTGCCTGGAGACAGCCCGCGGGCGGGGAGCTGTTTTTT. It specifies CAWRQPAGGELFF.

This clonotype has more than one count but fewer than ten. A much larger clonotype is one base distant, so this may be a read error. J is TRBJ2-4 and V is TRBV7-3; TRBD1 aligns across 10 bases. The CDR3 runs 14 residues. Germline values: CDR1 SGHTA, CDR2 FQGTGA. Trimming cost V 2 bases and J 6 bases; bases outside gene matches: 1. CDR3 loop: CASSLGTGANIQYF. CDR3 DNA sequence: TGTGCCAGCAGCTTAGGGACAGGGGCAAACATTCAGTACTTC.

This clonotype was seen a handful of times. The CDR3 reads CASSTGQGAGKPQHF. The CDR3 DNA reads as TGTGCCAGCAGCACCGGACAGGGGGCAGGAAAGCCCCAGCATTTT. The rearrangement joins TRBV9 to TRBJ1-5, with 11 bases fitting TRBD1. With 4 bases clipped from V and 8 bases from J, the junction kept 8 bases outside the gene matches. Looked up from germline, CDR1 is SGDLS and CDR2 is YYNGEE. The CDR3 contains 15 residues.

This clonotype was picked up a small number of times. With a much larger clone just one base away, this may be a read error. The chain carries TRBV6-2 or TRBV6-3 and TRBJ2-3; 11 positions match TRBD2. This CDR3 is built from 17 residues. CDR1 is MNHEY, CDR2 SVGEGT, per germline. CDR3 protein: CASSYSGTSGHTYERYF. CDR3 in DNA: TGTGCCAGCAGTTACTCAGGGACTAGCGGACACACCTACGAGCGGTACTTC.

At least ten counts were recorded for this clonotype. The chain links TRBV12-3 or TRBV12-4 to TRBJ2-2; TRBD1 agrees at 7 bases. Trimming removed 5 bases from V and 0 bases from J; junction bases left unmatched: 6. The CDR3 spans 16 residues. The CDR3 here is CASSLDRAPNTGELFF. CDR3 bases: TGTGCCAGCAGTCTCGACAGGGCCCCGAACACCGGGGAGCTGTTTTTT.

This clonotype was observed at least ten times. The chain combines TRBV27 with TRBJ2-1; D is uncertain. The germline gives CDR1 MNHEY, CDR2 SMNVEV (reference sequence). Trimming took 8 bases from V and 5 from J, leaving 4 bases between them. There are 10 residues in the CDR3. CDR3: CASGNNEQFF. DNA for the CDR3: TGTGCCAGCGGAAACAATGAGCAGTTCTTC.

This sequence joins TRBV29-1 and TRBJ1-1; no firm D call. The CDR3 runs 9 residues. CDR1 SQVTM and CDR2 ANQGSEA come from the germline V gene. V shed 3 bases and J shed 4 bases, with 0 bases lying between them. The CDR3 region is CSVDTEAFF. CDR3 DNA sequence: TGCAGCGTTGACACTGAAGCTTTCTTT.

Points on this clonotype: Possible read error: a much larger clone is one base away. Because the CDR3 is missing its conserved closing phenylalanine or tryptophan, this is likely a read error. The chain joins TRBV3-1 to TRBJ2-1, with D tentatively TRBD2 (6 bases). CDR3 size: 15 residues. The V end lost 4 bases, the J end lost 9 bases, and 19 bases lay between the germline ends. Per the germline V gene, CDR1 is LGHDT and CDR2 is YNNKEL (reference sequence). CDR3 in amino acids: CASSPSAPRGSEQFL. The CDR3 nucleotides are TGTGCCAGCAGCCCTAGCGCCCCACGGGGGAGTGAGCAGTTCCTC.

This clonotype was detected many times. V and J are TRBV5-1 and TRBJ2-3; D remains ambiguous. Germline loops: CDR1 SGHRS, CDR2 YFSETQ. The CDR3 totals 14 residues. Trimming removed 4 bases at V and 0 bases at J, with 9 bases between. The CDR3 reads CASSPPVSTDTQYF. The CDR3 bases are TGCGCCAGCAGCCCACCGGTTAGCACAGATACGCAGTATTTT.

This clonotype came up many times. The chain joins TRBV11-2 to TRBJ2-5; TRBD2 agrees at 10 bases. Germline V CDR1 and CDR2: SGHAT, FQNNGV. The CDR3 runs to 16 residues. V trimming: 2 bases; J trimming: 5 bases; junction bases outside the gene matches: 8. CDR3 in amino acids: CASSLRGAGGDETQYF. The DNA of the CDR3 is TGTGCCAGCAGCTTACGGGGAGCGGGAGGGGATGAGACCCAGTACTTC.

This clonotype was counted ten times or more. This chain links TRBV7-9 with TRBJ1-5; 7 bases align to TRBD1. The CDR3 consists of 14 residues. V gave up 5 bases and J gave up 10 bases; unmatched junction bases: 11. The germline gives CDR1 SEHNR, CDR2 FQNEAQ (reference sequence). For the CDR3, the DNA is TGTGCCAGCAGCGTTTCAGGGGGAAGGCAACCCCAGCATTTT. This translates into CASSVSGGRQPQHF.

This clonotype was detected only a few times. The rearrangement links TRBV29-1 to TRBJ2-1; D uncertain. CDR1 and CDR2 from the germline V gene are SQVTM and ANQGSEA. The length of the CDR3 is 14 residues. The V end was cut by 6 bases, the J end by 3 bases, with 15 bases between. CDR3 loop: CSVSNLAVYNEQFF. DNA of the CDR3: TGCAGCGTCTCTAACTTGGCGGTCTACAATGAGCAGTTCTTC.

This clonotype appeared many times. DNA for the CDR3: TGTGCCAGCAGCTTATACGGGACCGCCGGTCTGTTTTTT. Translation gives CASSLYGTAGLFF. J is TRBJ2-2 and V is TRBV11-2; D might be TRBD1 or TRBD2, each matching 5 bases. CDR3 size: 13 residues. Deletions cut 2 bases from V and 14 bases from J, with 15 bases between. In germline, CDR1 is SGHAT, CDR2 FQNNGV.

A remark on this clonotype: Germline and junction disagree at one end, which may indicate a read error. This sequence joins TRBV5-1 and TRBJ2-2, with 9 nucleotides matching TRBD2. In germline, CDR1 is SGHRS, CDR2 YFSETQ. This CDR3 spans 16 amino acids. The CDR3 coding sequence is TGTGCCAGCAGTTCATCTAGCGGGACGAACACCGGGGAGCTGTTTTTT. This codes for CASSSSSGTNTGELFF. The full variable domain, with the rest looked up from reference TRBV5-1 and TRBJ2-2, is KAGVTQTPRYLIKTRGQQVTLSCSPISGHRSVSWYQQTPGQGLQFLFEYFSETQRNKGNFPGRFSGRQFSNSRSEMNVSTLELGDSALYLCASSSSSGTNTGELFFGEGSRLTVL.

This clonotype was observed at least ten times. The rearrangement uses TRBV20-1 and TRBJ2-7; no clear D gene. The CDR3 extends over 15 amino acids. Trimming cost V 6 bases and J 1 base, with 19 bases left between them. Germline-derived CDR1 and CDR2 are DFQATT and SNEGSKA (reference sequence). The CDR3 sequence: CSADNGLGRSYEQYF. CDR3 in DNA: TGCAGTGCAGACAACGGGCTAGGACGGTCCTACGAGCAGTACTTC.

On this clonotype itself: A read error may explain this, as a much larger clone is one base away. The chain couples TRBV6-5 to TRBJ2-7; 9 bases align to TRBD2. CDR1 and CDR2 (germline): MNHEY, SVGAGI. Losses at the gene ends were 6 bases for V and 3 bases for J; bases not matched to a gene: 15. The CDR3 consists of 17 residues. The CDR3 loop reads CASRSSGGETSGYEQYF. The CDR3 DNA follows: TGTGCCAGCAGATCCTCGGGGGGCGAGACTAGCGGCTACGAGCAGTACTTC.

This clonotype came up many times. This chain links TRBV5-1 with TRBJ1-2, with D perhaps TRBD1 (5 bases). Looked up from germline, CDR1 is SGHRS and CDR2 is YFSETQ. The CDR3 has 16 residues. The ends were cut back, 3 bases at V and 6 bases at J, with 21 bases in the middle. CDR3 bases: TGCGCCAGCAGCTCCCTAGGGGACGGAGGGGCGAATGGCTACACCTTC. Its protein is CASSSLGDGGANGYTF.

This clonotype has only a few counts. The rearrangement uses TRBV10-3 and TRBJ2-7, with 8 nucleotides matching TRBD2. V was pared by 8 bases and J by 3 bases, with 9 bases of the junction left unmatched. Germline CDR1 reads ENHRY; CDR2 reads SYGVKD. The CDR3 covers 14 residues. The CDR3 sequence: CAISPASGLYEQYF. CDR3 in DNA: TGTGCCATCTCCCCGGCTAGCGGGCTCTACGAGCAGTACTTC.

This clonotype was observed at least ten times. The chain recombines TRBV15 with TRBJ2-5, with a weak D call TRBD1 (7 bases). V lost 0 bases and J 5 bases, leaving 13 bases between the germline ends. Per germline, CDR1 LNHNV and CDR2 YYDKDF (reference sequence). This CDR3 is 15 amino acids long. The CDR3 DNA follows: TGTGCCACCAGCAGAGAGACGACAGGGAGGGAGACCCAGTACTTC. This gives the protein CATSRETTGRETQYF.

This clonotype appeared many times. This chain uses TRBV20-1 with TRBJ1-1, with D perhaps matching TRBD1 (6 bases). The length of the CDR3 is 13 residues. CDR1 and CDR2 (germline): DFQATT, SNEGSKA (reference sequence). Deletions cut 3 bases from V and 0 bases from J, with 8 bases between. CDR3 sequence: CSARDSLNTEAFF. CDR3 sequence (DNA): TGCAGTGCTAGGGACAGCTTGAACACTGAAGCTTTCTTT.

This clonotype has a count of ten or more. This chain uses TRBV28 with TRBJ1-2; 11 bases match TRBD1. There are 14 residues in the CDR3. CDR1 and CDR2 (germline): MDHEN, SYDVKM. V trimming: 6 bases; J trimming: 2 bases; junction bases outside the gene matches: 2. The chain's CDR3 is CASRGQGGNYGYTF. Written as DNA, the CDR3 is TGTGCCAGCAGGGGACAGGGGGGCAACTATGGCTACACCTTC.

This clonotype was seen at least ten times. The genes are TRBV7-2 and TRBJ2-3; 8 bases align to TRBD2. Germline lookup yields CDR1 SGHTA and CDR2 FQGNSA. V lost 3 bases to trimming and J lost 6 bases; unmatched junction nucleotides: 8. This CDR3 has 15 amino acids. The CDR3 region has the DNA TGTGCCAGCAGCTTGGACAGCGGGAGTATTGATACGCAGTATTTT. Translation: CASSLDSGSIDTQYF.

This chain connects TRBV5-6 to TRBJ2-7; maybe TRBD1 (6 bases). V lost 1 base and J 3 bases, leaving 23 bases between the germline ends. Germline CDR1 and CDR2: SGHDT and YYEEEE. This CDR3 contains 18 residues. In DNA, the CDR3 is TGTGCCAGCAGCTTGAGGACAGCGATCCACCCTAAGGTCTACGAGCAGTACTTC. The encoded protein is CASSLRTAIHPKVYEQYF. Looking up the rest from reference TRBV5-6 and TRBJ2-7 gives the full variable domain: DAGVTQSPTHLIKTRGQQVTLRCSPKSGHDTVSWYQQALGQGPQFIFQYYEEEERQRGNFPDRFSGHQFPNYSSELNVNALLLGDSALYLCASSLRTAIHPKVYEQYFGPGTRLTVT.

The CDR3, as DNA: TGTGCCAGCAGTAGGGGGGGGGCCGGGGCTTTCTTT. It translates to CASSRGGAGAFF. V usage is TRBV5-4 and J usage is TRBJ1-1, with a possible D match to TRBD1 (6 bases). Trimming shortened V by 5 bases and J by 11 bases, and 16 bases separated the two germline ends. Germline V lookup: CDR1 SGHNT, CDR2 YYREEE (reference sequence). CDR3 size: 12 residues.

This chain connects TRBV20-1 to TRBJ2-7; a weak D match, TRBD1 (6 bases). This CDR3 region has 14 residues. Germline loops: CDR1 DFQATT, CDR2 SNEGSKA (reference sequence). The V end lost 3 bases, the J end lost 4 bases, and 16 bases lay between the germline ends. The CDR3 nucleotides read TGCAGTGCTAGGAAGAAGGACAGAGCGTACGAGCAGTACTTC. It yields the protein CSARKKDRAYEQYF.

The sample holds many counts of this clonotype. The J gene is TRBJ1-6, the V gene TRBV2; D is uncertain. Germline V gene sequence: CDR1 SNHLY, CDR2 FYNNEI. Trimming left V 2 bases short and J 4 bases short, with 3 bases between. The CDR3 sequence is 13 residues long. In DNA, the CDR3 is TGTGCCAGCAGTGAACGGTATAATTCACCCCTCCACTTT. Encoded protein: CASSERYNSPLHF. Full variable domain (rest looked up from reference TRBV2 and TRBJ1-6): EPEVTQTPSHQVTQMGQEVILRCVPISNHLYFYWYRQILGQKVEFLVSFYNNEISEKSEIFDDQFSVERPDGSNFTLKIRSTKLEDSAMYFCASSERYNSPLHFGNGTRLTVT.

The gene calls are TRBV20-1 and TRBJ1-5, with a weak D call TRBD1 (5 bases). CDR3 length equals 15 residues. V was shortened by 0 bases and J by 1 base, with 10 bases between the two germline ends. Per the germline V gene, CDR1 is DFQATT and CDR2 is SNEGSKA (reference sequence). DNA of the CDR3: TGCAGTGCTAGAGACGGGGCCAGGAGCAATCAGCCCCAGCATTTT. Residues: CSARDGARSNQPQHF.

As for this clonotype: With a much larger clone just one base away, this may be a read error. The V and J genes are TRBV11-1 and TRBJ2-7; TRBD2 matches 8 bases. Germline lookup yields CDR1 SGHAT and CDR2 FQDESV (reference sequence). CDR3 length: 18 residues. This CDR3 reads CASSPQAVLGLGSGEQYF. For the CDR3, the DNA is TGCGCCAGCAGCCCCCAGGCCGTGCTGGGACTAGGAAGTGGCGAGCAGTACTTC.

Only a few counts were recorded for this clonotype. The chain carries TRBV28 and TRBJ1-4; 7 bases fit TRBD1. From germline, CDR1 is MDHEN and CDR2 SYDVKM. V dropped 3 bases and J dropped 3; count of bases not matched to a gene: 4. This CDR3 spans 15 amino acids. The CDR3: CASSFGGTANEKLFF. Here the CDR3 DNA reads TGTGCCAGCAGTTTTGGGGGGACAGCTAATGAAAAACTGTTTTTT.